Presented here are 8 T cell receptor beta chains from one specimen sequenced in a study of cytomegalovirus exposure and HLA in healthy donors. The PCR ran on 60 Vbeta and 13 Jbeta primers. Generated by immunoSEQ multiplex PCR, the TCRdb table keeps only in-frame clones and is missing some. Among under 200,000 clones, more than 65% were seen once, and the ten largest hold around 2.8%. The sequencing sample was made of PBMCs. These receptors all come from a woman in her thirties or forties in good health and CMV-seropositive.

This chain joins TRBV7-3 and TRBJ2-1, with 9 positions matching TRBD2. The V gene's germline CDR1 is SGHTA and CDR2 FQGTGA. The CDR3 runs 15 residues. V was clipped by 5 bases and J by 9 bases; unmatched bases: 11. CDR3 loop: CASSPAGGRRGEQFF. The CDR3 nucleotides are TGTGCCAGCAGCCCCGCGGGGGGGAGACGGGGTGAGCAGTTCTTC.

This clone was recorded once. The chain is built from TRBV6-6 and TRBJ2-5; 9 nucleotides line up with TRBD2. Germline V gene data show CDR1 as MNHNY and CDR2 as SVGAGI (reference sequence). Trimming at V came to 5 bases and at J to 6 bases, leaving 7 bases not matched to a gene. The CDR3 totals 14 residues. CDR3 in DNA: TGTGCCAGCAGTCGGGGCGGGGGGGGACAGACCCAGTACTTC. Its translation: CASSRGGGGQTQYF.

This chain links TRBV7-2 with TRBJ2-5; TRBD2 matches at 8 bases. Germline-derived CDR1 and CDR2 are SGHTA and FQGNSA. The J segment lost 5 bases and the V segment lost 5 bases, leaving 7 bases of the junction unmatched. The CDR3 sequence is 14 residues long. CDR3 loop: CASSPGGAVETQYF. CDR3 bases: TGTGCCAGCAGCCCGGGGGGGGCGGTTGAGACCCAGTACTTC. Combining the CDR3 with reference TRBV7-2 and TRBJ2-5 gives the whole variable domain GAGVSQSPSNKVTEKGKDVELRCDPISGHTALYWYRQSLGQGLEFLIYFQGNSAPDKSGLPSDRFSAERTGGSVSTLTIQRTQQEDSAVYLCASSPGGAVETQYFGPGTRLLVL.

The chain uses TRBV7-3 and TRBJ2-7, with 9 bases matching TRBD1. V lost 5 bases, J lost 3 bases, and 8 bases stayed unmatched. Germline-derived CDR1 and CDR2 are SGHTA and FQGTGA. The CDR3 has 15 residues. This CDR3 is CASSPLPGQGYEQYF. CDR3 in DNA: TGTGCCAGCAGCCCCCTCCCGGGACAGGGCTACGAGCAGTACTTC.

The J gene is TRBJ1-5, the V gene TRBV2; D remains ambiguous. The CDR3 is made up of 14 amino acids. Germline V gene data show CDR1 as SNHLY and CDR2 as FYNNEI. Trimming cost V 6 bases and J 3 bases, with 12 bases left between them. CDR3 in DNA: TGTGCCAGCAGCCGCGACACTTACAATCAGCCCCAGCATTTT. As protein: CASSRDTYNQPQHF.

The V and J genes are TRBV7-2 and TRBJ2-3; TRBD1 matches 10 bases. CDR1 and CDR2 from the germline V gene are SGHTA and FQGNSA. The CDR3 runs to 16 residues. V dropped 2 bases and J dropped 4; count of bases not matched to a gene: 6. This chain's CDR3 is CASSLTRDRGSDTQYF. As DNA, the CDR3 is TGTGCCAGCAGCTTAACCCGGGACAGGGGATCAGATACGCAGTATTTT.

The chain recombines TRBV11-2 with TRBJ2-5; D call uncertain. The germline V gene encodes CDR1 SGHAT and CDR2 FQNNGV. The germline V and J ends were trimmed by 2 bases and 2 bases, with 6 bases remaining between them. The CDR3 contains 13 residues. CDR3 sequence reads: CASSLWAQETQYF. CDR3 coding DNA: TGTGCCAGCAGCTTATGGGCACAAGAGACCCAGTACTTC.

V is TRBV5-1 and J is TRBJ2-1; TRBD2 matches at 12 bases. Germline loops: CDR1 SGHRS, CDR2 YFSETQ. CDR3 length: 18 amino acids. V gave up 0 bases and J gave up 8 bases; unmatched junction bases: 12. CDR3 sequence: CASSLGTSGMSGGDEQFF. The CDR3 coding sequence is TGCGCCAGCAGCTTGGGGACTAGCGGGATGTCTGGGGGAGATGAGCAGTTCTTC.